This T cell receptor (beta chain) was recovered during a study of T-cell reconstitution after alpha-beta-depleted transplantation in children. In this sample, this clonotype turned up a few times. The TCRbeta library incorporated unique molecular identifiers. TCRdb recomputed calls from the PCR reads with MiXCR, one row per CDR3 protein. The sample holds about 500,000 distinct CDR3 sequences, 30% to 35% seen once. Germline-derived CDR1 and CDR2 are MNHEY and SMNVEV (reference sequence). The V gene lost 5 bases and the J gene lost 7 bases, with 23 bases spanning the gap. The CDR3 has 16 amino acids. The sequence was obtained from a human donor who donated a stem cell graft to a child with aplastic anemia. The starting material was PBMCs from the stem cell graft donor, obtained from the stem cell graft. This sequence joins TRBV27 and TRBJ1-2; possibly TRBD1 for D (5 bases). The CDR3 protein is CASSHRWDSSWGGYTF. In nucleotides, the CDR3 is TGTGCCAGCAGTCATAGGTGGGACTCATCATGGGGTGGCTACACCTTC.